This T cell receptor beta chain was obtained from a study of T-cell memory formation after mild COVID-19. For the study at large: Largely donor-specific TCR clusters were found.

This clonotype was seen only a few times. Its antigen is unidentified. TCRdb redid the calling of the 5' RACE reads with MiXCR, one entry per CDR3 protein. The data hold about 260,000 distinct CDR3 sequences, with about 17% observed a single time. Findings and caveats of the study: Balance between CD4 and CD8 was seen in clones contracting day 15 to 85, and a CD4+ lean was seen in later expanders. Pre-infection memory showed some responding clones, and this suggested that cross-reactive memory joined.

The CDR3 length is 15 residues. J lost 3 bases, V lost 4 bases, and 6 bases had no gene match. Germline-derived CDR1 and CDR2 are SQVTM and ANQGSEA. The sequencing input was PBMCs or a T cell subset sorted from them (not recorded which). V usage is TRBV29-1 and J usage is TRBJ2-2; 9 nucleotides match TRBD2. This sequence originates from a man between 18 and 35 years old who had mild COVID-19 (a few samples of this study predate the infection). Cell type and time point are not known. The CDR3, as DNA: TGCAGCGTTGTTAGCGGGGGACGGGACACCGGGGAGCTGTTTTTT. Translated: CSVVSGGRDTGELFF.